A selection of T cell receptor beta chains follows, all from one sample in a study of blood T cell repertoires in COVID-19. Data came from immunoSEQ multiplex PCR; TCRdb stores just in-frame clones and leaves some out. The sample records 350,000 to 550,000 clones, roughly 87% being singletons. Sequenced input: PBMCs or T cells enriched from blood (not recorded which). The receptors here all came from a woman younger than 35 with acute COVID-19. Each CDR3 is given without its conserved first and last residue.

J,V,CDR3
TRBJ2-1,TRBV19,ASSPGQGGEQF
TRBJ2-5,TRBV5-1,ASAQKQETQY
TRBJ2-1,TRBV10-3,AISEGGAYNEQF
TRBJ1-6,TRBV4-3,ASSQGQGGPLH
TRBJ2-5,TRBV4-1,ASSQERGGETQY
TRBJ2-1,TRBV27,ASSTSRLNNEQF
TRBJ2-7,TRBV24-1,ATSDLRAGESYEQY
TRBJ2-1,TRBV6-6,ASSRPLLAGGRNEQF
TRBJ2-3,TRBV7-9,ASSSQGQTITDTQY
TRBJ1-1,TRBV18,ASSPRQLMNTEAF
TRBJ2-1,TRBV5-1,ASSLRWGGSPSYNEQF
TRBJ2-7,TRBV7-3,ASSFTGDYEQY
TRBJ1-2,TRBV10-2,ASSESTARDGYT
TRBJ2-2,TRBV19,ASRQGGSGELF
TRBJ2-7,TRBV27,ASSFGRGEVYEQY
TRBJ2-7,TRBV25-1,ASSPRDSTYEQY
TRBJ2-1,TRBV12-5,ASEQGGSYNEQF
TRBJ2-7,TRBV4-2,ASSPDTGPQY
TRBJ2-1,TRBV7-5,VRSRRTSGSFAHNEQF
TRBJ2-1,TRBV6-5,ASRHMGGEQF
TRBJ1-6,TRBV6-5,ASSQGQNNSPLH
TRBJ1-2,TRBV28,ASSLPGYGYT
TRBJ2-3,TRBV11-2,ASSPSTDTQY
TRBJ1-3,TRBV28,ASSRLQGNTIY
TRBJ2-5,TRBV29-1,SVAPIAQETQY
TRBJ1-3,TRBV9,ASSETTGAGNTIY
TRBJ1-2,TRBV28,ASSLIANYGYT
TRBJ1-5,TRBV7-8,ASSFSGNQPQH
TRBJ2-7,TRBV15,ATSGRGALYEQY
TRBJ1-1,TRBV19,ASSIAATGGTEAF
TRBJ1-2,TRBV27,ASSGQTGAGYGYT
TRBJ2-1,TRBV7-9,ASSFQTGIPYNEQF
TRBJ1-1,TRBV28,ASSQGTGDRNTEAF
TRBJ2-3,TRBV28,ATSGFTDTQY
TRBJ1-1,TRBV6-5,ASSRGGVNTEAF
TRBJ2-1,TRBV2,ASKAGGMNNEQF
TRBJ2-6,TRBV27,ASSLSWGDRGTGANVLT
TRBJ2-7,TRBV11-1,ASSLGQGPVYEQY
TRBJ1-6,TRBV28,AARDRVLPLH
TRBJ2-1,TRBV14,ASSQFEDYNEQF
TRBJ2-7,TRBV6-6,ASSFARGYEQY
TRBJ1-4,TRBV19,ASSTSTNEKLF
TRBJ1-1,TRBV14,ASSSGFLEAF
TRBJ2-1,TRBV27,ASSLAGLAGGPNEQF
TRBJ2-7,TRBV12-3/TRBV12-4,ASTGDLNYRD
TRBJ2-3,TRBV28,ASSPWTSGKGTGTDTQY